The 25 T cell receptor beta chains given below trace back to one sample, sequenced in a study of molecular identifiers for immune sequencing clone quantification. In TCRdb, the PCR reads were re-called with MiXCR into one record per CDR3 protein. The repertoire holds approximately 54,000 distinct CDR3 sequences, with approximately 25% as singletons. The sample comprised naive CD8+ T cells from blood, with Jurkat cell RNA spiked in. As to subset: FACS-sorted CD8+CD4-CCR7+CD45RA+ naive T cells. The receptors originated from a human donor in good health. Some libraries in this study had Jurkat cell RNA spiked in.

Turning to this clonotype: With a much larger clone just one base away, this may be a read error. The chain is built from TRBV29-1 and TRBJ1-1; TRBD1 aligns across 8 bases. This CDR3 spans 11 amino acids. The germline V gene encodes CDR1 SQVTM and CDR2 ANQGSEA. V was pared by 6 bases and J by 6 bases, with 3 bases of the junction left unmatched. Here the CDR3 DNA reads TGCAGCGTACAGGGGGACGCTGAAGCTTTCTTT. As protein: CSVQGDAEAFF.

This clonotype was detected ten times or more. CDR3: CAWRDLGRPISNYGYTF. The CDR3 DNA is TGTGCCTGGAGGGACCTGGGCAGACCGATCTCAAACTATGGCTACACCTTC. The chain joins TRBV30 to TRBJ1-2; D gene unclear. Trimming took off 3 bases at V and 2 bases at J, with 22 bases between the two ends. CDR1 is GTSNPN, CDR2 SVGIG, per germline (reference sequence). CDR3 length equals 17 residues.

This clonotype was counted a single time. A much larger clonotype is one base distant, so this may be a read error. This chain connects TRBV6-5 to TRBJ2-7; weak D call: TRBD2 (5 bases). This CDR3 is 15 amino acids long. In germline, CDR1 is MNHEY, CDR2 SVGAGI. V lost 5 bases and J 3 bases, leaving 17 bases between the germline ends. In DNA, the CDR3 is TGTGCCAGCAGTAAAGACAACGAGGGCCACTACGAGCAGTACTTC. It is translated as CASSKDNEGHYEQYF.

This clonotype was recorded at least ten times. The CDR3 protein is CASSRSLNADTEAFF. The CDR3 DNA sequence: TGCGCCAGCAGCCGAAGCCTAAATGCTGACACTGAAGCTTTCTTT. The J gene is TRBJ1-1, the V gene TRBV4-1; D is uncertain. The germline V gene has CDR1 MGHRA and CDR2 YSYEKL. V shed 4 bases and J shed 3 bases, with 15 bases lying between them. CDR3 length: 15 residues.

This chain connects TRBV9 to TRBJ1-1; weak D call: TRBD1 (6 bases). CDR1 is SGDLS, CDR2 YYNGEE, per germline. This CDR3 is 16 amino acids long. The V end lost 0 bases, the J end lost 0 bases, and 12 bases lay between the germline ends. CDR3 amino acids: CASSVAGGAMNTEAFF. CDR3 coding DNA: TGTGCCAGCAGCGTAGCTGGGGGGGCTATGAACACTGAAGCTTTCTTT.

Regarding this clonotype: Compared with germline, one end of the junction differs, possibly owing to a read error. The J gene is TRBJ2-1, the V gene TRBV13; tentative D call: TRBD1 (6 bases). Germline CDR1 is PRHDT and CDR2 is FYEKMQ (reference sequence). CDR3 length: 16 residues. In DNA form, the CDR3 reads TGTGCCAGCAGCTTAGGCCAGGGGTTCCCCTACAATGGGCAGTTCTTC. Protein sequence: CASSLGQGFPYNGQFF.

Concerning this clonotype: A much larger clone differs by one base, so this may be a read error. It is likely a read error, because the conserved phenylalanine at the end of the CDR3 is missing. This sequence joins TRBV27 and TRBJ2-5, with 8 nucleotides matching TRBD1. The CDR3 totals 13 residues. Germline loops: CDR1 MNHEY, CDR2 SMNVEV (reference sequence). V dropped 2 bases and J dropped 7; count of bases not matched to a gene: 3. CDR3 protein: CASSLTGTGTQYC. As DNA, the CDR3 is TGTGCCAGCAGTTTAACGGGGACAGGGACCCAGTACTGC.

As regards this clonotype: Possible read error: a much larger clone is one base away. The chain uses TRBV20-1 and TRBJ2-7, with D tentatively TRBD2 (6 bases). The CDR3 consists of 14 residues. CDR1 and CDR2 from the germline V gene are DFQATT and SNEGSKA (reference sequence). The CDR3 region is CSAKTGGSLEEPYF. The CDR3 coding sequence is TGCAGTGCTAAAACTGGGGGGTCCCTGGAGGAGCCGTACTTC.

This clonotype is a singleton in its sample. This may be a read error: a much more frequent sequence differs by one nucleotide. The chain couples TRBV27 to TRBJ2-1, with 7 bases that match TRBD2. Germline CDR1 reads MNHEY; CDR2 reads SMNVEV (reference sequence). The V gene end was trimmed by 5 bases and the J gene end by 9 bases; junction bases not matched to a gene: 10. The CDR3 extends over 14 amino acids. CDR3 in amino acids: CASSPVWGGGEQFF. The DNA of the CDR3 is TGTGCCAGCAGTCCGGTCTGGGGGGGGGGTGAGCAGTTCTTC.

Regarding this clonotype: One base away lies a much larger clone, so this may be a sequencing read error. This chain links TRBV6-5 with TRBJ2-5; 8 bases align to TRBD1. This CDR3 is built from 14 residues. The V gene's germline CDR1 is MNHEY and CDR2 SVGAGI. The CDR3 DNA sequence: TGTGCCAGCAGACTCGACAGGGGTGGGGAGACCCAGTGCTTC. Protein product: CASRLDRGGETQCF.

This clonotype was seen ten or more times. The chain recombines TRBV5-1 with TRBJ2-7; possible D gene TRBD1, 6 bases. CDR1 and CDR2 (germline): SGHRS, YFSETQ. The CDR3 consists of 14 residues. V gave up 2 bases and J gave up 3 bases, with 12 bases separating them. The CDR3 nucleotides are TGCGCCAGCAGCTTCGGGACACCCTACTACGAGCAGTACTTC. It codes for CASSFGTPYYEQYF.

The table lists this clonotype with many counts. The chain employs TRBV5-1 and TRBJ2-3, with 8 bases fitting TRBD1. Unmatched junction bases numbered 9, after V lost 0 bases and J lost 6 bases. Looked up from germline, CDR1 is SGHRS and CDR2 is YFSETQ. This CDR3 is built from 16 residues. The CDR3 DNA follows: TGCGCCAGCAGCTTGGCCGACAGGGGATTGAGGGATACGCAGTATTTT. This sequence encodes CASSLADRGLRDTQYF.

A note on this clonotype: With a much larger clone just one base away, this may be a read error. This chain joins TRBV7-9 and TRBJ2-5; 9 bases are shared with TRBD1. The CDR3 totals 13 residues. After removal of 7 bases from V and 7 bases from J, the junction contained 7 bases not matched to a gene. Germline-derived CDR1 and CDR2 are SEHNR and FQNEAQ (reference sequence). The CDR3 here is CASIKTGGVTQYF. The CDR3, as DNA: TGTGCCAGCATAAAGACAGGGGGAGTGACCCAGTACTTC.

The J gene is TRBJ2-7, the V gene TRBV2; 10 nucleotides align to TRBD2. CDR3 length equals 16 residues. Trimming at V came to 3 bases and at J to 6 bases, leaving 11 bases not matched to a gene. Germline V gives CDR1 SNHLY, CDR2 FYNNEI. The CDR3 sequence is CASSDAGLARVSEQYF. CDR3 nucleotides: TGTGCCAGCAGTGATGCGGGACTAGCGAGAGTCAGCGAGCAGTACTTC. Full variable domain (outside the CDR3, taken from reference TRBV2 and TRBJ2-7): EPEVTQTPSHQVTQMGQEVILRCVPISNHLYFYWYRQILGQKVEFLVSFYNNEISEKSEIFDDQFSVERPDGSNFTLKIRSTKLEDSAMYFCASSDAGLARVSEQYFGPGTRLTVT.

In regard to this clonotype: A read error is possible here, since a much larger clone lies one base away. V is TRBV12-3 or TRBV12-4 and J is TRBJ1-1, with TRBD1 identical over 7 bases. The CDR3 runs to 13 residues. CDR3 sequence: CACSLQGTTEAFF. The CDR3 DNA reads TGTGCCTGCAGCCTACAGGGGACCACTGAAGCTTTCTTT.

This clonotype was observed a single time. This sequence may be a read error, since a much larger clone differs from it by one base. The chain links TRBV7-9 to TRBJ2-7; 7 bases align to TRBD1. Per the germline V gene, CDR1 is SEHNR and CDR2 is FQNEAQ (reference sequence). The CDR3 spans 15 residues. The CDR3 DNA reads TGTGCCAGCAGCTTAGCGACAGGGAGTATCCACGAGCAGCACTTC. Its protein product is CASSLATGSIHEQHF.

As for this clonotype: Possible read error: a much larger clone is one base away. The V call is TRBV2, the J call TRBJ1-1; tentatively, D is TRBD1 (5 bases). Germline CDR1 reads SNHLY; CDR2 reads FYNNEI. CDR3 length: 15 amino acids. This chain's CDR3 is CAGSELGQGSTEAFF. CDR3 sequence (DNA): TGTGCCGGCAGTGAATTGGGGCAAGGAAGCACTGAAGCTTTCTTT.

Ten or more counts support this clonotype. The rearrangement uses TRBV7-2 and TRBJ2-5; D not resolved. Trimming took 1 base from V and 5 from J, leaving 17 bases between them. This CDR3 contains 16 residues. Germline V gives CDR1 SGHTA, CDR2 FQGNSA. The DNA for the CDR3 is TGTGCCAGCAGCTTAGGTGGTCAACCTTATAGGGAGACCCAGTACTTC. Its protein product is CASSLGGQPYRETQYF.

The CDR3 region has the DNA TGTGCCAGCAGTTTAATAAGGGGAGGGGATACGCAGTATTTT. This encodes CASSLIRGGDTQYF. This chain links TRBV12-3 or TRBV12-4 with TRBJ2-3; 7 nucleotides line up with TRBD2. The ends lost 2 bases at V and 6 bases at J; junction bases unmatched: 5. This CDR3 spans 14 amino acids.

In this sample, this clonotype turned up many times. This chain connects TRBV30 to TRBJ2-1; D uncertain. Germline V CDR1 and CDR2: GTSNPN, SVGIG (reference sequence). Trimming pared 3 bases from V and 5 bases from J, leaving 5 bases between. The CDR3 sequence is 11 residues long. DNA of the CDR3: TGTGCCTGGAGACCTCACAATGAGCAGTTCTTC. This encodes CAWRPHNEQFF.

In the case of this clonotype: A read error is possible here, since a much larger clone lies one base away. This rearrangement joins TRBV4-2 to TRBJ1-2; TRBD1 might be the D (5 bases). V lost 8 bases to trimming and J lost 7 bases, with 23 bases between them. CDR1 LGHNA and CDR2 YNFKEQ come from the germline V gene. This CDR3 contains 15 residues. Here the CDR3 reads CASGPGTLSALGYTF. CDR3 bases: TGTGCCAGCGGCCCCGGGACCCTCAGCGCCCTTGGCTACACCTTC.

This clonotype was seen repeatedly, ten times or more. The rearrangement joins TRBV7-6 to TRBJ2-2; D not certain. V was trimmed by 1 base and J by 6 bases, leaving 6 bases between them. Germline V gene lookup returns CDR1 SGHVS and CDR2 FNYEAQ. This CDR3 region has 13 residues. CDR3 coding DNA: TGTGCCAGCAGCTTAGGGCAAGCCGGGGAGCTGTTTTTT. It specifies CASSLGQAGELFF.

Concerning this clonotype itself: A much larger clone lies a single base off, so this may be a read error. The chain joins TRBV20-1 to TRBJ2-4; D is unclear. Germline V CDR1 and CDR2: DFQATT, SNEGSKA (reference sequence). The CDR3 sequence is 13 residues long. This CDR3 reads CSARLPANNIQYF. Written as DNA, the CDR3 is TGCAGTGCTAGGCTGCCAGCCAATAACATTCAGTACTTC.

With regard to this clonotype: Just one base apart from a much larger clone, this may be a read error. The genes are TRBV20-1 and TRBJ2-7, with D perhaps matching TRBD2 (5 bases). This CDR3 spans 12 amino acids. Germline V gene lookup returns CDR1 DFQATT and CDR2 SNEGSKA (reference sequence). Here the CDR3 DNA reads TGCTGTGCAGATAAGGACTTCTACGAGCAGTACTTC. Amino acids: CCADKDFYEQYF.

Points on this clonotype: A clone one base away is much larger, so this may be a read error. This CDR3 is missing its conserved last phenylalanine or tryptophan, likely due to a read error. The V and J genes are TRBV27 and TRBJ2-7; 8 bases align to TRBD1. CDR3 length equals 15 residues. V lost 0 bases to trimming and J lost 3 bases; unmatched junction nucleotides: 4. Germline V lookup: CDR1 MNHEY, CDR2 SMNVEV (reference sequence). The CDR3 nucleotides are TGTGCCAGCAGTTTATCGGGGGACAGGTACTACGAGCAGTACCTC. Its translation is CASSLSGDRYYEQYL.